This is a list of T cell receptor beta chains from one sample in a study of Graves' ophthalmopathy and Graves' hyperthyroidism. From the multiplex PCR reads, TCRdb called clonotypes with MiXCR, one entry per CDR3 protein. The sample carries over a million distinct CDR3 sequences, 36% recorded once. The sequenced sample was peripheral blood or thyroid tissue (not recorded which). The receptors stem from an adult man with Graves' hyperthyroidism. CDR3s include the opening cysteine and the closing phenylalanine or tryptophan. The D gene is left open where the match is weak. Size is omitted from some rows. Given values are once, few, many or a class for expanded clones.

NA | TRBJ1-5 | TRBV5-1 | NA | TGCGCCAGCAAGAGGGACAACTATAGCAATCAGCCCCAGCATTTT | CASKRDNYSNQPQHF
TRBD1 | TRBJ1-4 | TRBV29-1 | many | TGCAGCGCTTATGACAGGGGAACTAATGAAAAACTGTTTTTT | CSAYDRGTNEKLFF
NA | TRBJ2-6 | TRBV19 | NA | TGTGCCAGTATAGCGGACGGCTCTGGGGCCAACGTCCTGACTTTC | CASIADGSGANVLTF
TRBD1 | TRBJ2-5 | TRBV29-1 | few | TGCAGCGGGGACAGGGGTAAAGAGACCCAGTACTTC | CSGDRGKETQYF
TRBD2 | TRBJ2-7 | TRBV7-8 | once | TGCGCCAGCAGCCAAGAAGCGGGGGTCTCCTACGAGCAGTACTTC | CASSQEAGVSYEQYF
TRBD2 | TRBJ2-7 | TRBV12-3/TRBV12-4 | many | TGTGCCAGCAGCAGCGGGGGGGTATCCTACGAGCAGTACTTC | CASSSGGVSYEQYF
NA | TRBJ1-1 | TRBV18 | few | TGTGCCAGCTCACCACCCAGTGGCAGGGTGGGCACTGAAGCTTTCTTT | CASSPPSGRVGTEAFF
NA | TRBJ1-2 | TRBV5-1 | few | TGCGCCAGCAGCTTGGGGGATACTACTTATGGCTACACCTTC | CASSLGDTTYGYTF
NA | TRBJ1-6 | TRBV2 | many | TGTGCCAGCAGTGAAAGGACAGTTAATTCACCCCTCCACTTT | CASSERTVNSPLHF
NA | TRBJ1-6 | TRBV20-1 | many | TGCAGTGCCCGGGGCAGGGCTTTTAATTCACCCCTCCACTTT | CSARGRAFNSPLHF
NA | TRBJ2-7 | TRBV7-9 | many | TGTGCCAGCAGCGGAGGGGGGAACGAGCAGTACTTC | CASSGGGNEQYF
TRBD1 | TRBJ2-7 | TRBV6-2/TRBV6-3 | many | TGTGCCAGCAGACATCGACCCGGGACAGGGGACTACGAGCAGTACTTC | CASRHRPGTGDYEQYF
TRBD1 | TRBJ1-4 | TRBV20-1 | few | TGCAGTGCTTACAGGGGTCTAAATGAAAAACTGTTTTTT | CSAYRGLNEKLFF
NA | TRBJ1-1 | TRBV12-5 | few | TGTGCAGGCGACAGGTTGAACACTGAAGCTTTCTTT | CAGDRLNTEAFF
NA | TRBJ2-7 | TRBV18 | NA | TGTGCCAGCTCTCCGGCAGGGGACGAGCAGTACTTC | CASSPAGDEQYF
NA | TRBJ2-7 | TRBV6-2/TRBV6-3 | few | TGTGCCAGCAGTTTTGGAGGCGTACCCCTGGACGAGCAGTACTTC | CASSFGGVPLDEQYF
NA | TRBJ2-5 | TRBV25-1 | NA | TGTGCCAGCTCCTGGGGGCGGGGATCCCAAGAGACCCAGTACTTC | CASSWGRGSQETQYF
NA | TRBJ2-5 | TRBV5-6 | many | TGTGCCAGCAGCTTACCACTCCAAGAGACCCAGTACTTC | CASSLPLQETQYF
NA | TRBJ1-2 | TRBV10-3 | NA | TGTGCCATCGCGGGGCGGCTCGGGAATACTAACTATGGCTACACCTTC | CAIAGRLGNTNYGYTF
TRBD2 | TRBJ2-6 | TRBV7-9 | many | TGTGCCAGCAAAGACCCGGGGGGGGGAATCGGGGCCAACGTCCTGACTTTC | CASKDPGGGIGANVLTF
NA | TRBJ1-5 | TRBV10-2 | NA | TGCGCCAGCAGTGAGAGCGGCAGGTCCAGCAATCAGCCCCAGCATTTT | CASSESGRSSNQPQHF
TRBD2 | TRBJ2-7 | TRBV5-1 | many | TGCGCCAGCAGCCGGGAAGGACTAGCATATAACCGGCAGTACTTC | CASSREGLAYNRQYF
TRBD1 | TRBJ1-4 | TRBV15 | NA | TGTGCCACCAGCATAGTCATTGGACAGGGGGCTCGAGAAAAACTGTTTTTT | CATSIVIGQGAREKLFF
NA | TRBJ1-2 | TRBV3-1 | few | TGTGCCAGCAGCGGACTGTGGATTCGGGGCAGGGACTATGGCTACACCTTC | CASSGLWIRGRDYGYTF
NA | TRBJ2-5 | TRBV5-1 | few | TGCGCCAGCAGCTTGGGTTTCGGGACCCAGTACTTC | CASSLGFGTQYF
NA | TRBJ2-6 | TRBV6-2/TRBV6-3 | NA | TGTGCCAGCAGGGGGGGGGCAGGTACCAATTCTGGGGCCAACGTCCTGACTTTC | CASRGGAGTNSGANVLTF
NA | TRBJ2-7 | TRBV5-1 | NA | TGTGCCAGCAGCCGGGGAGTAGGGTACGAGCAGTACTTC | CASSRGVGYEQYF
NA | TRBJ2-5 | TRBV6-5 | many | TGTGCCAGCAGTGTCGGCGTCAGCCAAGAGACCCAGTACTTC | CASSVGVSQETQYF
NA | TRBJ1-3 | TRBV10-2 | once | TGTGCCAGCAGTTTCGGCAGGCCTCTCTCCGGAAACACCATATATTTT | CASSFGRPLSGNTIYF
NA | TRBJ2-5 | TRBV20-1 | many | TGCAGTGCTAGAAAGGGGCAGGAGACCCAGTACTTC | CSARKGQETQYF
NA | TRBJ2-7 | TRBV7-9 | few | TGTGCCAGCAGCGATCCCCGGGACAAGTCCAACGAGCAGTACTTC | CASSDPRDKSNEQYF
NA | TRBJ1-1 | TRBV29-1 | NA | TGCAGCGCCGGGAAAGGATCGACAGCTTACACTGAAGCTTTCTTT | CSAGKGSTAYTEAFF
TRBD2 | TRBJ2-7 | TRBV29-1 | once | TGCAGCGACTCCGGGCTAGCGGGGAGAACAAGCGAGCAGTACTTC | CSDSGLAGRTSEQYF
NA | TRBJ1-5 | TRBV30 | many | TGTGCCTGGAGTACGGTAAACAATCAGCCCCAGCATTTT | CAWSTVNNQPQHF
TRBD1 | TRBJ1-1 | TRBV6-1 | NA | TGTGCCAGCAGTGAAGCGGACAGGGGGCAAGCTTTCTTT | CASSEADRGQAFF
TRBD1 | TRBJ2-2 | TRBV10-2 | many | TGCGCCAGCAGTGCGACAGGGGACACCGGGGAGCTGTTTTTT | CASSATGDTGELFF
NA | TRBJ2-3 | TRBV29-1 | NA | TGCAGCGTTGATTTGCGGACCACAGATACGCAGTATTTT | CSVDLRTTDTQYF
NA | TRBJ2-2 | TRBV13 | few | TGTGCCAGCTGCATGCGGGGCGGCGGGGAGCTGTTTTTT | CASCMRGGGELFF
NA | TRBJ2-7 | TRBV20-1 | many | TGCAGTGCTAGGTCTTCCGGGACCACCTACGAGCAGTACTTC | CSARSSGTTYEQYF
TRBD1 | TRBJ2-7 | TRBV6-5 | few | TGTGCCAGCGCAAAAGGGACAGCCTACGAGCAGTACTTC | CASAKGTAYEQYF
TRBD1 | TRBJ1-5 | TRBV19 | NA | TGTGCCACCATGGCAGGGGGCGATCAGCCCCAGCATTTT | CATMAGGDQPQHF
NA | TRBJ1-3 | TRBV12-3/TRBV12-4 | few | TGTGCCAGCAGGCCGACGGGACCCTCTGGAAACACCATATATTTT | CASRPTGPSGNTIYF
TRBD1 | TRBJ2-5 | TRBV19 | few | TGTGCCACCAAGTCCGGACAGGGCGGTAGAGAGACCCAGTACTTC | CATKSGQGGRETQYF
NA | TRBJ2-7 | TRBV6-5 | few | TGTGCCAGCAGTTACTCGCCAATCCACGAGCAGTACTTC | CASSYSPIHEQYF
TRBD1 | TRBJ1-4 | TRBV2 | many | TGTGCCAGCAAATGGGACAGGCAAAATGAAAAACTGTTTTTT | CASKWDRQNEKLFF
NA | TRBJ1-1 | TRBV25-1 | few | TGTGCCAGCGGACGGGGACGGACGAACACTGAAGCTTTCTTT | CASGRGRTNTEAFF
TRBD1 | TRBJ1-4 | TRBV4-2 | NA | TGTGCCAGCAGCCGGGAGCGGGACAGTGACGAAAAACTGTTTTTT | CASSRERDSDEKLFF
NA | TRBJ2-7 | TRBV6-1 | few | TGTGCCAGCAGCCCATCGGACTTCTACAATCCCTACTACGAGCAGTACTTC | CASSPSDFYNPYYEQYF
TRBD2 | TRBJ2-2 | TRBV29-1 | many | TGCAGCGTTGAGTGGCTAGCGGAAACCGGGGAGCTGTTTTTT | CSVEWLAETGELFF
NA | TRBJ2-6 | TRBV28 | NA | TGTGCCACAGTTATCGCGGGGCTTAACGTTCCTGGGGCCAACGTCCTGACTTTC | CATVIAGLNVPGANVLTF
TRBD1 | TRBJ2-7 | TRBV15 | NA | TGTGCCACCAGCAGCGCGACAGGGGCCGGTTACGAGCAGTACTTC | CATSSATGAGYEQYF
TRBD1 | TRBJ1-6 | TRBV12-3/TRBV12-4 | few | TGTGCCAGCAGTTTAAGGAGGGGACAGTATAATTCACCCCTCCACTTT | CASSLRRGQYNSPLHF
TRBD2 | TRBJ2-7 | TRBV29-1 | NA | TGCAGCGTTGATCGGCGGGGGGAGGACGAGCAGTACTTC | CSVDRRGEDEQYF
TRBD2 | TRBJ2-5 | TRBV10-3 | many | TGTGCCATCAGTGACCCTAAGACTAGCGGACAAGAGACCCAGTACTTC | CAISDPKTSGQETQYF
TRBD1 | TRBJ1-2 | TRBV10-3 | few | TGTGCCATCAGTGAGAGGGCAGGGGGTGGCCCCACCTTC | CAISERAGGGPTF